The T cell receptor beta chain described here comes from a study of blood T cells in healthy people across ages. Whole-study results and caveats: Long-lived donors carried more naive CD4+ cells and greater diversity than aged donors.

A note on this clonotype: Its matching antigen is unknown.

With a J-beta primer mix and a sample-barcoded 5' primer, a second PCR ran 7 to 11 cycles. There were at least 3 million CDR3-containing paired-end reads obtained from each sample. A single record per CDR3 protein comes from TCRdb applying MiXCR to the 5' RACE reads. The data contain 1.5 million to 2 million distinct CDR3 sequences, about 39% of them singletons. Trimming took 8 bases from V and 11 from J; bases not matched to a gene: 6. This CDR3 comprises 11 residues. The receptor comes from a human donor in good health. The sequenced material came from blood. V and J are TRBV12-3 or TRBV12-4 and TRBJ2-1; 7 bases map to TRBD2. CDR3 coding DNA: TGTGCCAGCGTCCTGGGGGGGAAGCAGTTCTTC. Amino acid sequence: CASVLGGKQFF.